The sequence of this TCR beta chain was determined in a study of beta chain features in type 1 diabetes. Notes on the study in general: Moderate yet significant TCRB CDR3 shortening was seen in Type 1 diabetes patients in all four CD4+ subsets.

Of the isolated RNA, all was reverse transcribed, and so the sequenced material was expressed TCRB transcripts. TCRdb's table, derived via immunoSEQ multiplex PCR, lists solely in-frame clones and lacks some. Seen here are some 400,000 clones, about 14% observed once, and the top ten hold roughly 0.017%. Trimming shortened V by 5 bases and J by 4 bases, and 18 bases separated the two germline ends. CDR3 length: 15 residues. Per germline, CDR1 KGHSH and CDR2 LQKENI. This clone occurred a few times. Its specificity is not known. This clonotype was sampled from a young woman in good health. Sequences were obtained from naive CD4+ T cells from blood. This rearrangement joins TRBV18 to TRBJ2-7; D might be TRBD1 (7 bases). The CDR3 nucleotides are TGTGCCAGCTCAGGCGGGGACAGAAACCGTTACGAGCAGTACTTC. It specifies CASSGGDRNRYEQYF. Combining the CDR3 with reference TRBV18 and TRBJ2-7 gives the whole variable domain NAGVMQNPRHLVRRRGQEARLRCSPMKGHSHVYWYRQLPEEGLKFMVYLQKENIIDESGMPKERFSAEFPKEGPSILRIQQVVRGDSAAYFCASSGGDRNRYEQYFGPGTRLTVT.